Listed here is a single T cell receptor beta chain. The antigen is not known. Profiled with immunoSEQ multiplex PCR; TCRdb holds only in-frame clones, not every one. The table lists fewer than 1 million clones, roughly 96% of them singletons, with roughly 0.23% in the top ten. This entry is derived from a study of shared clonotypes between healthy human individuals. About the research overall: A donor's plate count was three for CD4 naive and three for CD4 memory; CD8 naive had two and CD8 memory one. Study conclusions and caveats: Larger estimated richness was generally recorded for naive subsets relative to memory subsets.

J lost 6 bases, V lost 3 bases, and 8 bases had no gene match. The CDR3 is made up of 15 amino acids. Germline CDR1 and CDR2: SQVTM and ANQGSEA. CD45RO-negative, CCR7-positively selected cells formed the naive CD8 fraction, excluding terminally differentiated effector memory CD45RA+ cells. Donors, healthy HIV-negative adults, lacked recent acute infections or vaccinations. Each donor was a Caucasian adult residing in Nashville, Tennessee. Sequencing used naive CD8+ T cells sorted from blood. This receptor was identified in a man younger than 45 in good health. This chain joins TRBV29-1 and TRBJ2-2, with TRBD1 identical over 9 bases. The CDR3 bases are TGCAGCGTTGACCGGGGGACAGGGAGGTCCGGGGAGCTGTTTTTT. Its protein is CSVDRGTGRSGELFF.